One and the same sample provided the 17 T cell receptor beta chains below, sequenced in a study of identical twins. TCRdb re-called the 5' RACE reads with MiXCR, one entry per CDR3 protein. The sample consists of about 240,000 distinct CDR3 sequences, 10% to 15% of them appearing once. This same sample was also taken into another study, of yellow fever vaccine responses in identical twins.

The sequenced sample consisted of memory (CD45RO+) T cells sorted from blood. The receptors were sampled from a woman between 18 and 30 years old in good health.

This clonotype has only a few counts. The chain recombines TRBV7-9 with TRBJ2-2; no clear D gene. Trimming shortened V by 10 bases and J by 0 bases, and 18 bases separated the two germline ends. CDR3 size: 16 residues. Germline lookup yields CDR1 SEHNR and CDR2 FQNEAQ (reference sequence). The CDR3 DNA is TGTGCCATCGCCTCAGGCTCTTCCGCGAACACCGGGGAGCTGTTTTTT. Its protein product is CAIASGSSANTGELFF.

The table lists this clonotype with a few counts. V and J are TRBV7-2 and TRBJ1-4; D gene unclear. The V end was cut by 3 bases, the J end by 6 bases, with 14 bases between. Germline values: CDR1 SGHTA, CDR2 FQGNSA. CDR3 length: 15 residues. CDR3 protein: CASSLDGRRDEKLFF. The CDR3 DNA is TGTGCCAGCAGCTTGGATGGGCGAAGGGATGAAAAACTGTTTTTT.

Concerning this clonotype: Just one base apart from a much larger clone, this may be a read error. The V call is TRBV12-3 or TRBV12-4, the J call TRBJ2-1; 9 bases fit TRBD1. The CDR3 consists of 17 residues. CDR3 nucleotides: TGTACCAGCAGCCTTACCCCCGGGACAGGGATCAGTAATGAGCAGTTCTTC. It specifies CTSSLTPGTGISNEQFF.

In its sample, this clonotype was seen many times. The V gene is TRBV20-1, the J gene TRBJ2-7; the match to TRBD2 covers 10 bases. CDR1 and CDR2 from the germline V gene are DFQATT and SNEGSKA (reference sequence). The CDR3 is 14 amino acids. Unmatched junction bases numbered 5, after V lost 1 base and J lost 5 bases. The chain's CDR3 is CSARVSGGAHEQYF. CDR3 bases: TGCAGTGCTAGAGTGAGCGGGGGGGCCCACGAGCAGTACTTC.

The table lists this clonotype with a few counts. V usage is TRBV9 and J usage is TRBJ2-3; D tentatively reads TRBD1 or TRBD2 (5 bases each). Deletions cut 0 bases from V and 6 bases from J, with 8 bases between. The CDR3 runs 13 residues. Germline CDR1 reads SGDLS; CDR2 reads YYNGEE. CDR3 loop: CASSVGWGDTQYF. Here the CDR3 DNA reads TGTGCCAGCAGCGTAGGATGGGGGGATACGCAGTATTTT. The full variable domain, with the rest looked up from reference TRBV9 and TRBJ2-3, is DSGVTQTPKHLITATGQRVTLRCSPRSGDLSVYWYQQSLDQGLQFLIQYYNGEERAKGNILERFSAQQFPDLHSELNLSSLELGDSALYFCASSVGWGDTQYFGPGTRLTVL.

This CDR3 reads CASSLEGGPPGELFF. The CDR3 DNA reads TGTGCCAGCAGCTTGGAGGGAGGGCCGCCCGGGGAGCTGTTTTTT. The chain is built from TRBV7-8 and TRBJ2-2; the match to TRBD2 covers 7 bases. After removal of 3 bases from V and 6 bases from J, the junction contained 7 bases not matched to a gene. Looked up from germline, CDR1 is SGHVS and CDR2 is FQNEAQ. There are 15 residues in the CDR3.

This clonotype was picked up a small number of times. The gene calls are TRBV30 and TRBJ1-5, with 9 bases lining up with TRBD1. The CDR3 consists of 14 residues. J gave up 6 bases and V 3 bases, and 6 bases lay outside the gene matches. Germline CDR1 and CDR2: GTSNPN and SVGIG (reference sequence). CDR3 residues: CAWSQGQGSQPQHF. The CDR3 DNA sequence: TGTGCCTGGAGCCAGGGACAGGGAAGTCAGCCCCAGCATTTT. The whole variable domain, remainder taken from reference TRBV30 and TRBJ1-5, is SQTIHQWPATLVQPVGSPLSLECTVEGTSNPNLYWYRQAAGRGLQLLFYSVGIGQISSEVPQNLSASRPQDRQFILSSKKLLLSDSGFYLCAWSQGQGSQPQHFGDGTRLSIL.

This clonotype was seen a few times. The chain has TRBV20-1 and TRBJ2-5; TRBD2 agrees at 11 bases. Germline CDR1 DFQATT, CDR2 SNEGSKA (reference sequence). Trimming removed 1 base from V and 1 base from J; junction bases left unmatched: 11. The CDR3 totals 18 residues. The CDR3, as DNA: TGCAGTGCTAGAGCCTTAGCGGGGGGGCGGTTGGGCCAAGAGACCCAGTACTTC. Its protein is CSARALAGGRLGQETQYF.

The sample holds a few counts of this clonotype. The chain couples TRBV15 to TRBJ2-5; TRBD1 aligns across 9 bases. V gave up 1 base and J gave up 7 bases; unmatched junction bases: 4. Looked up from germline, CDR1 is LNHNV and CDR2 is YYDKDF (reference sequence). This CDR3 has 14 amino acids. CDR3 protein: CATSRGDREATQYF. CDR3 DNA: TGTGCCACCAGCAGAGGGGACAGGGAGGCGACCCAGTACTTC.

This clonotype was observed at least ten times. The V and J genes are TRBV15 and TRBJ2-1; TRBD2 agrees at 10 bases. CDR1 is LNHNV and CDR2 is YYDKDF in the germline V gene (reference sequence). This CDR3 has 16 amino acids. V was clipped by 3 bases and J by 3 bases; unmatched bases: 5. The CDR3 loop reads CATSRKLAGNYNEQFF. In DNA, the CDR3 is TGTGCCACCAGCAGGAAACTAGCGGGAAACTACAATGAGCAGTTCTTC.

This clonotype was recorded at least ten times. V and J are TRBV28 and TRBJ1-2, with D hard to call. Trimming stripped 9 bases from V and 4 bases from J, with 18 bases between. Germline CDR1 MDHEN, CDR2 SYDVKM. The CDR3 length is 14 residues. The CDR3 here is CASRTPKGSYGYTF. The CDR3 DNA reads TGTGCCAGTCGAACCCCCAAGGGAAGCTATGGCTACACCTTC.

This clonotype showed up many times. J is TRBJ1-2 and V is TRBV29-1; D gene unclear. V lost 4 bases to trimming and J lost 6 bases, with 6 bases between them. This CDR3 has 10 residues. Looked up from germline, CDR1 is SQVTM and CDR2 is ANQGSEA. CDR3 nucleotides: TGCAGCGTTGGGGAAAATGGCTACACCTTC. This codes for CSVGENGYTF.

The rearrangement links TRBV5-6 to TRBJ1-2; possible D gene TRBD1, 5 bases. V shed 0 bases and J shed 7 bases, with 16 bases lying between them. The CDR3 is made up of 15 amino acids. CDR1 is SGHDT, CDR2 YYEEEE, per germline. This CDR3 is CASSLEGDSRFGYTF. CDR3 bases: TGTGCCAGCAGCTTGGAGGGAGACAGCCGCTTTGGCTACACCTTC.

The table lists this clonotype with many counts. This rearrangement joins TRBV12-3 or TRBV12-4 to TRBJ2-3; weak D call: TRBD1 (6 bases). The CDR3 contains 14 residues. V lost 4 bases, J lost 2 bases, and 10 bases lay in between. CDR3 DNA sequence: TGTGCCAGCAGTTATACAGGGACCACAGATACGCAGTATTTT. It encodes CASSYTGTTDTQYF.

This chain connects TRBV10-3 to TRBJ2-1, with TRBD2 matching over 11 bases. The CDR3 contains 15 residues. Germline V gene sequence: CDR1 ENHRY, CDR2 SYGVKD. V trimming: 10 bases; J trimming: 7 bases; junction bases outside the gene matches: 12. For the CDR3, the DNA is TGTGCCACCCTCGATAGCGGGGGGGCCGGAAATGAGCAGTTCTTC. Amino acid sequence: CATLDSGGAGNEQFF.

This clonotype has only a few counts. The chain employs TRBV10-3 and TRBJ1-1, with 8 bases fitting TRBD1. Trimming at V came to 6 bases and at J to 0 bases, leaving 9 bases not matched to a gene. CDR3 length: 16 residues. CDR1 is ENHRY, CDR2 SYGVKD, per germline. The CDR3 DNA reads as TGTGCCATCAGCGATACAGGGGGTAGAATGAACACTGAAGCTTTCTTT. Translation gives CAISDTGGRMNTEAFF.

To note about this clonotype: Without the conserved terminal phenylalanine or tryptophan, this CDR3 likely stems from a read error. V usage is TRBV14 and J usage is TRBJ2-3; D ambiguous. V lost 1 base to trimming and J lost 4 bases, with 3 bases between them. The germline V gene has CDR1 SGHDN and CDR2 FVKESK. The CDR3 spans 12 residues. The DNA for the CDR3 is TGTGCCAGCAGCCAAGTCCCAGATACGCAGTATTTA. The encoded protein is CASSQVPDTQYL.